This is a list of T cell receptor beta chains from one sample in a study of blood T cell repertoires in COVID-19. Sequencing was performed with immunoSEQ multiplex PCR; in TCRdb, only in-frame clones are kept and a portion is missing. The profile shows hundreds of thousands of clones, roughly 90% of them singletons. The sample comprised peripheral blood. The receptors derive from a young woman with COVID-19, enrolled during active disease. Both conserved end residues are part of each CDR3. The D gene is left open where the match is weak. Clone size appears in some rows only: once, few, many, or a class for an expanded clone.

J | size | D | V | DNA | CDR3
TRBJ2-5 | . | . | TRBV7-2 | TGTGCCAGCAGCTTAGGTGGACAGTTGGAGACCCAGTACTTC | CASSLGGQLETQYF
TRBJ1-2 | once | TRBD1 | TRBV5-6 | TGTGCCAGCAGCTTGGCCCCTACAGGGGGAACGCGCAATGGCTACACCTTC | CASSLAPTGGTRNGYTF
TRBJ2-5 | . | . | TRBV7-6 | TGTGCCAGCAGTCCATTCCGGGGACAAGAGACCCAGTACTTC | CASSPFRGQETQYF
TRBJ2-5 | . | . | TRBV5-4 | TGTGCCAGCAGCCTCCCCTCGGTTGGGGGCGAGACCCAGTACTTC | CASSLPSVGGETQYF
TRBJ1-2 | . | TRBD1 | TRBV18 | TGTGCCAGCTCACCAGGGGACAGGGGGCAGGATGGCTACACCTTC | CASSPGDRGQDGYTF
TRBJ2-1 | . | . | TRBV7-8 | TGTGCCAGCAGCTTAGAGACCGGAAAGCAGGGTGAGCAGTTCTTC | CASSLETGKQGEQFF
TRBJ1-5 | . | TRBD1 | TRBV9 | TGTGCCAGCAGCGTAGACCCAGACAGGGTATATCAGCCCCAGCATTTT | CASSVDPDRVYQPQHF
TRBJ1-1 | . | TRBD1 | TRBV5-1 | TGCGCCAGCAGCTCACAGGGGAGCGACACTGAAGCTTTCTTT | CASSSQGSDTEAFF
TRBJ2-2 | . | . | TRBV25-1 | TGTGCCAGCAGTGAACCCGACTCGGGTACCGGGGAGCTGTTTTTT | CASSEPDSGTGELFF
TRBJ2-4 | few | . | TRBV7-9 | TGTGCCAGCAGCTTAAATGAGTTAGCCCAGTACTTC | CASSLNELAQYF
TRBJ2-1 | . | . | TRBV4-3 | TGCGCCAGCAGCCAAGAGCTCTCCCCCCGGAATGAGCAGTTCTTC | CASSQELSPRNEQFF
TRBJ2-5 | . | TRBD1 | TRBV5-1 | TGCGCCAGCAGCCTAGGACAGGGAAAAGAGACCCAGTACTTC | CASSLGQGKETQYF
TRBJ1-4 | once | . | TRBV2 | TGTGCCAGCAGTGACTCCGGTGTAACCCGACATGGTAGAAAACTGTTTTTT | CASSDSGVTRHGRKLFF
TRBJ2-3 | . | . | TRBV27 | TGTGCCAGCAGTTCCTGGGACACACAACGGAGCACAGATACGCAGTATTTT | CASSSWDTQRSTDTQYF
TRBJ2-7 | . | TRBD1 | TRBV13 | TGTGCCAGCAGCTCAGGACAGGATGGCTACGAGCAGTACTTC | CASSSGQDGYEQYF
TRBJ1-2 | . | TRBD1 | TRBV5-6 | TGTGCCAGCAGCTCCGCTCGACAGGGGAACTATGGCTACACCTTC | CASSSARQGNYGYTF
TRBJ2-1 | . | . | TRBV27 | TGTGCCAGCAGTTTAAAGAGGGCCTCCTACAATGAGCAGTTCTTC | CASSLKRASYNEQFF
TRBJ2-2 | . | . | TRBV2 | TGTGCCAGCAGTGACATTCCGAGTACCGGGGAGCTGTTTTTT | CASSDIPSTGELFF
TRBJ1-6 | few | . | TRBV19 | TGTGCCAGTAGTATGACAGATCGCTCACCCCTCCACTTT | CASSMTDRSPLHF
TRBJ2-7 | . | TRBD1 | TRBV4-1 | TGCGCCAGCAGCCAAGAAGGACAGGGGGCCGAGCAGTACTTC | CASSQEGQGAEQYF
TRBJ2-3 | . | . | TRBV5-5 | TGTGCCAGCAGCTTGACTAGCATCCCCGATACGCAGTATTTT | CASSLTSIPDTQYF
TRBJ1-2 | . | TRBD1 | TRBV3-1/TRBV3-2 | TGTGCCAGCAGCCAGCCGCCGGGACAGTATGGCTACACCTTC | CASSQPPGQYGYTF
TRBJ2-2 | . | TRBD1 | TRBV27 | TGTGCCAGCAGTGGCGCTCGGACAGGGGTAGTCACCGGGGAGCTGTTTTTT | CASSGARTGVVTGELFF
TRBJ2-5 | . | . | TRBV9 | TGTGCCAGCAGCGAGCGATCATATGGGACCCAGTACTTC | CASSERSYGTQYF
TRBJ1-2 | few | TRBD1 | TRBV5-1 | TGCGCCAGCAGCTCGGATCCACAGGGGTTCCATGGCTACACCTTC | CASSSDPQGFHGYTF
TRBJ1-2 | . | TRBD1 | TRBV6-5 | TGTGCCAGCAGCTCTCTTCCAGGGGGCGCGGATGGCTACACCTTC | CASSSLPGGADGYTF
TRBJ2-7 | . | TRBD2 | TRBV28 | TGTGCCAGCAGTTCCCGACTAGCGCGAATCTCCTACGAGCAGTACTTC | CASSSRLARISYEQYF
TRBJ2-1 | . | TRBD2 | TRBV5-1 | TGCGCCAGCAGCAGGTCTAGCGGGGTCTCCTACAATGAGCAGTTCTTC | CASSRSSGVSYNEQFF
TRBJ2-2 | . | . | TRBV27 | TGTGCCAGCAATGGACAGAAGCCCGGGGAGCTGTTTTTT | CASNGQKPGELFF
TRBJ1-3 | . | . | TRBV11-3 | TGTGCCAGCAGCGTGGGACTTCTGAGCTCTGGAAACACCATATATTTT | CASSVGLLSSGNTIYF
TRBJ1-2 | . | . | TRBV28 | TGTGCCAGCAGTTTTTCCGGTCCGGTAGGCTACACCTTC | CASSFSGPVGYTF
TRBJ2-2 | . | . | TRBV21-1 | TGTGCCAGCAGCGTAACACCGACACGGCCTCATACTAGTACCGGGGAGCTGTTTTTT | CASSVTPTRPHTSTGELFF
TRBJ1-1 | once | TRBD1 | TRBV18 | TGTGCCAGCTCACCACTAAGCCCCCGGACAGGGAGTCGGACTGAAGCTTTCTTT | CASSPLSPRTGSRTEAFF
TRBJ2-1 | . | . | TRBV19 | TGTGCCAGCCTAGGGGGATACAATGAGCAGTTCTTC | CASLGGYNEQFF
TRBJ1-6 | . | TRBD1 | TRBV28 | TGTGCCAGCAGCTCCGCGGGACAGGGGTATTCACCCCTCCACTTT | CASSSAGQGYSPLHF
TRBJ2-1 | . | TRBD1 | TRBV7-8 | TGTGCCAGCAGCCCACGGACAGGGGGGGTCCACTACAATGAGCAGTTCTTC | CASSPRTGGVHYNEQFF
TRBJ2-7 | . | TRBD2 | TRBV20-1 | TGCAGTGCTAGTAAAGGGCGGGGGATGAGCTACGAGCAGTACTTC | CSASKGRGMSYEQYF
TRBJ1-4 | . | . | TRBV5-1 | TGCGCCAGCAGCTTGGGGGGGGACCCAACTAATGAAAAACTGTTTTTT | CASSLGGDPTNEKLFF
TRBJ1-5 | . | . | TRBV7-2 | TGTGCCAGCAGCCTTACGGCGTGGGAGTATAGCAATCAGCCCCAGCATTTT | CASSLTAWEYSNQPQHF
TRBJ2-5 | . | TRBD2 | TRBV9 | TGTGCCAGCAGCGTTAGCGGGAGGGCCGGGGAGACCCAGTACTTC | CASSVSGRAGETQYF
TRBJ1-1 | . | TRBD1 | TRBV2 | TGTGCCAGCAGTGACAGGGGGTACACTGAAGCTTTCTTT | CASSDRGYTEAFF
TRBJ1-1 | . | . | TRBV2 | TGTGCCAGCAGCCCGGGACAGAACACTGAAGCTTTCTTT | CASSPGQNTEAFF
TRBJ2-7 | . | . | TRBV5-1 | TGCGCCAGCAGCTTGGGACAAGTTAGCTACGAGCAGTACTTC | CASSLGQVSYEQYF
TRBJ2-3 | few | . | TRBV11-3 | TGTGCCAGCAGCCGCTTCCCCGGAGGGGGCAGGGATACGCAGTATTTT | CASSRFPGGGRDTQYF
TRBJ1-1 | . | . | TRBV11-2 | TGTGCCAGCAGCCTCGACAGGAACACTGAAGCTTTCTTT | CASSLDRNTEAFF
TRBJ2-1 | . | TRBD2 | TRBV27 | TGTGCCAGCAGTACTAGCGGAAGTAGTATGCGATCCAATGAGCAGTTCTTC | CASSTSGSSMRSNEQFF
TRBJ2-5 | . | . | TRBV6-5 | TGTGCCAGCAGATCACCGGGACTAGAGACCCAGTACTTC | CASRSPGLETQYF
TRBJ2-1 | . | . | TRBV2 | TGTGCCAGCAGTGAATCTTATAGCAACTACAATGAGCAGTTCTTC | CASSESYSNYNEQFF
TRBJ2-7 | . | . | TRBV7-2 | TGTGCCAGCAGCTTAGTACTAGCCTCCTACGAGCAGTACTTC | CASSLVLASYEQYF
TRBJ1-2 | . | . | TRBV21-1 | TGTGCCAGCAGCAAAGCGAGAGGGCGGGGTGGCTACACCTTC | CASSKARGRGGYTF
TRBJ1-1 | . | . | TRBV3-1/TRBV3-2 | TGTGCCAGCAGCCATTCGGGGTGGCGCTTCTCCATGAACACTGAAGCTTTCTTT | CASSHSGWRFSMNTEAFF
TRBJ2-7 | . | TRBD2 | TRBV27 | TGTGCCAGCAGTCCGAGGGGCGGGGGCTCCTACGAGCAGTACTTC | CASSPRGGGSYEQYF
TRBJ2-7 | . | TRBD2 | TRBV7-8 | TGTGCCAGCAGCTCTCCCGGACTAGCGGGGGGCGGCTACGAGCAGTACTTC | CASSSPGLAGGGYEQYF
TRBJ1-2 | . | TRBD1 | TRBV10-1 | TGCGCCAGCAGCTCGACAGGGTTTCATGGCTACACCTTC | CASSSTGFHGYTF